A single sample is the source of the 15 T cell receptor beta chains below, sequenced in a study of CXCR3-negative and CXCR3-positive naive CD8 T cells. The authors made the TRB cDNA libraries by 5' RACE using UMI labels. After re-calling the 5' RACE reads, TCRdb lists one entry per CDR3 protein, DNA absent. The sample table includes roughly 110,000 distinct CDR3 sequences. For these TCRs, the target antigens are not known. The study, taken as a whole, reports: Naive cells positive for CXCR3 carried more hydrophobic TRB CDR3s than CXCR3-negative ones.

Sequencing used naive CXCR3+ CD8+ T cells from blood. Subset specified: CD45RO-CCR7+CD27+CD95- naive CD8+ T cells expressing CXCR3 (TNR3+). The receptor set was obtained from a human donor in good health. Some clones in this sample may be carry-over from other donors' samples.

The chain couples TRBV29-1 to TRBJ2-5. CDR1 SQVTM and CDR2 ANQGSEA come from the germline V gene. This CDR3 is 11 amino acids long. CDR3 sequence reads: CSVENWGTQYF.

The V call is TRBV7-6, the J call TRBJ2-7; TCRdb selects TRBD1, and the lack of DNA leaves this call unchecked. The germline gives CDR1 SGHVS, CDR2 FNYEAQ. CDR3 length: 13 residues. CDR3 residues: CASSSTGGYEQYF.

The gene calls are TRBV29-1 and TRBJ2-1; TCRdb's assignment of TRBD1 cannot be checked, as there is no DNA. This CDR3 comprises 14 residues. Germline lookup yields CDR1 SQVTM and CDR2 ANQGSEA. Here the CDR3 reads CSTSDRDSYNEQFF.

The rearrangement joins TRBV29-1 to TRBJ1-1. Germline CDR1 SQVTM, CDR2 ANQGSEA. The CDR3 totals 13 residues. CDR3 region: CSVEGGRNTEAFF.

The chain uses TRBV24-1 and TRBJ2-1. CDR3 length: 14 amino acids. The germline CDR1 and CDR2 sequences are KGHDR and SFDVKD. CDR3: CATSDRGIGHEQFF.

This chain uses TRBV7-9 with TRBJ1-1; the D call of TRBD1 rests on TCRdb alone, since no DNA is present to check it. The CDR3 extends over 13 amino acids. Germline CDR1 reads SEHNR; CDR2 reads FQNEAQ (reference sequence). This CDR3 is CASSYGQDPEAFF.

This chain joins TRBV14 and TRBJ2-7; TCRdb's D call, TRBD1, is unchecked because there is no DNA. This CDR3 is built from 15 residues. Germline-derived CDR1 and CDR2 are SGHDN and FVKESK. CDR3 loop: CASRPSTGSDYEQYF.

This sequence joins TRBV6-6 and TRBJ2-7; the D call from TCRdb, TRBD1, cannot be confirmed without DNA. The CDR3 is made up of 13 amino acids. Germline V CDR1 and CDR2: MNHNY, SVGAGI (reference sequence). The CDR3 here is CASSEGRTYEQYF.

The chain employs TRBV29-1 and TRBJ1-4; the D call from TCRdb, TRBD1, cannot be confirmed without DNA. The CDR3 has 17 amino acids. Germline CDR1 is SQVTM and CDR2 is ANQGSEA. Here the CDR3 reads CSVELGQGSPPAEKLFF. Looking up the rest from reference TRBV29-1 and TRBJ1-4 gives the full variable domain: SAVISQKPSRDICQRGTSLTIQCQVDSQVTMMFWYRQQPGQSLTLIATANQGSEATYESGFVIDKFPISRPNLTFSTLTVSNMSPEDSSIYLCSVELGQGSPPAEKLFFGSGTQLSVL.

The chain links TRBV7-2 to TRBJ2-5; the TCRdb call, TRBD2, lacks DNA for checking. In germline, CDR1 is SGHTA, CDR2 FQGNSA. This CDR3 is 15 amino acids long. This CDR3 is CASSPSWTSGETQYF. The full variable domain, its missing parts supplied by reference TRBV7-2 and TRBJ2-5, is GAGVSQSPSNKVTEKGKDVELRCDPISGHTALYWYRQSLGQGLEFLIYFQGNSAPDKSGLPSDRFSAERTGGSVSTLTIQRTQQEDSAVYLCASSPSWTSGETQYFGPGTRLLVL.

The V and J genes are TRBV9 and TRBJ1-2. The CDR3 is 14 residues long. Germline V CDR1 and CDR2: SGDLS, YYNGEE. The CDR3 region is CASSVITDNYGYTF.

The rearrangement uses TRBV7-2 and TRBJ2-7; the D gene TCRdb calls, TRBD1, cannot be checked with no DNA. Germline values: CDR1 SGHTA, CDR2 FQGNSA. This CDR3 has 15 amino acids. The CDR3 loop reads CASSLGGTPTYEQYF. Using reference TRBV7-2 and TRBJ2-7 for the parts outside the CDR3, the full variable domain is GAGVSQSPSNKVTEKGKDVELRCDPISGHTALYWYRQSLGQGLEFLIYFQGNSAPDKSGLPSDRFSAERTGGSVSTLTIQRTQQEDSAVYLCASSLGGTPTYEQYFGPGTRLTVT.

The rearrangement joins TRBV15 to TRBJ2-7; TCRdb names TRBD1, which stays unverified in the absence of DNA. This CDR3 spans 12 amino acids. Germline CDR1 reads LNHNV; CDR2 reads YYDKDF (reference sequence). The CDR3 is CATGRDNYEQYF.

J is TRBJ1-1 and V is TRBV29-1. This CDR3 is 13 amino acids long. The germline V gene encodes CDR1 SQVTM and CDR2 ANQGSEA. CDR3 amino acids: CSGSLDPDTEAFF.

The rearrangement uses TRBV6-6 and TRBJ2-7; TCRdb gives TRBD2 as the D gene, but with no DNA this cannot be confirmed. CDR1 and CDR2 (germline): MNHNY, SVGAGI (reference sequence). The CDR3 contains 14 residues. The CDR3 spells CASSQWTASYEQYF.